This T cell receptor beta chain emerged from a study of T cells after yellow fever vaccination. Study-level findings and limits: The CD4 compartment and the CD8 compartment contained a small share of clonotypes in common. The bulk population could contribute abundant contaminating clonotypes to FACS-sorted repertoires.

V was pared by 4 bases and J by 1 base, with 5 bases of the junction left unmatched. Germline CDR1 and CDR2: ENHRY and SYGVKD. This CDR3 contains 15 residues. This clonotype is deemed medium-sized (0.01 to 0.1%). Conversion of TCR transcripts into cDNA relied on 5'RACE template switching, which added a universal primer site and UMIs. TCRdb ran MiXCR on the 5' RACE reads and lists one entry per CDR3 protein. The table has around 16,000 distinct CDR3 sequences, about 4% seen once. V and J are TRBV10-3 and TRBJ2-7; 9 positions agree with TRBD1. This TCR derives from a man aged 30 to 39 who received the YFV17D yellow fever vaccine. The input for sequencing was PBMCs, either bulk or a sorted T-cell subset (CD4+, CD8+, memory, or dextramer-sorted; not recorded which), taken 15 days after the yellow fever booster vaccination. CDR3 residues: CAISVGTGRSYEQYF. The DNA of the CDR3 is TGTGCCATCAGTGTGGGGACAGGGAGGTCCTACGAGCAGTACTTC.